This TCR beta chain was documented in a study of OX40 agonist ivuxolimab in advanced cancers. Study information: Eligibility rules accepted prior anti-PD-1, anti-PD-L1 or anti-CTLA-4 therapy, and around 43% had some.

The timepoints at which blood was sampled were baseline, cycle 4 day 1, and cycle 7 day 1. The germline V gene encodes CDR1 SGHTA and CDR2 FQGTGA. Trimming left V 5 bases short and J 0 bases short, with 8 bases between. There are 13 residues in the CDR3. Only in-frame clones appear in the TCRdb table, and some are missing; sequencing was by immunoSEQ multiplex PCR. The top ten clones hold 11% of a sample with tens of thousands of clones, 80% to 90% of them seen once. This TCR was sampled from an adult with an advanced solid tumor such as melanoma, head and neck, liver or kidney cancer. Sequenced here: CD4+ or CD8+ T cells sorted from blood, sampled in a trial of the OX40 agonist ivuxolimab. The chain links TRBV7-3 to TRBJ2-7; D gene uncertain. CDR3 sequence reads: CASSNGGSYEQYF. The DNA of the CDR3 is TGTGCCAGCAGCAACGGTGGCTCCTACGAGCAGTACTTC.